A single sample gave rise to the 8 T cell receptor beta chains below, sequenced in a study of blood T cell repertoires in COVID-19. Here immunoSEQ multiplex PCR was the method, and the copy in TCRdb shows in-frame clones only, minus some. This sample has 330,000 or so clones; 80% to 90% occur once, and the top ten carry about 5%. The sequenced material came from PBMCs or T cells enriched from blood (not recorded which). These receptors all stem from a man aged 30 to 39 who had recovered from COVID-19.

V gene TRBV6-5 combines with J gene TRBJ2-5; possibly TRBD2 for D (5 bases). The CDR3 length is 13 residues. V was pared by 2 bases and J by 4 bases, with 8 bases between. CDR1 and CDR2 (germline): MNHEY, SVGAGI. The CDR3 loop is CASSYHGGETQYF. The CDR3 bases are TGTGCCAGCAGTTACCACGGAGGAGAGACCCAGTACTTC.

The chain uses TRBV6-5 and TRBJ2-1; TRBD2 matches 7 bases. There are 11 residues in the CDR3. Trimming removed 5 bases from V and 15 bases from J; junction bases left unmatched: 7. Germline CDR1 MNHEY, CDR2 SVGAGI. In DNA, the CDR3 is TGTGCCAGCAGTCCCAGGGAGGGCACGTTCTTC. This codes for CASSPREGTFF.

This clone was picked up one time. The chain uses TRBV19 and TRBJ2-5, with D uncertain. Per germline, CDR1 LNHDA and CDR2 SQIVND (reference sequence). The CDR3 spans 13 residues. V lost 5 bases to trimming and J lost 0 bases, with 7 bases between them. CDR3 sequence: CASSWAHQETQYF. The CDR3 DNA reads TGTGCCAGTAGTTGGGCACACCAAGAGACCCAGTACTTC.

This clone appeared a single time. The chain carries TRBV4-1 and TRBJ2-7, with D possibly TRBD1 on 6 matching bases. Germline CDR1 MGHRA, CDR2 YSYEKL. Trimming shortened V by 1 base and J by 1 base, and 8 bases separated the two germline ends. The CDR3 has 14 residues. The CDR3 loop reads CASSQAQGSYEQYF. The CDR3 DNA sequence: TGCGCCAGCAGCCAAGCCCAGGGGTCCTACGAGCAGTACTTC.

The chain joins TRBV7-6 to TRBJ1-6; a possible D gene is TRBD1 (5 bases). Per germline, CDR1 SGHVS and CDR2 FNYEAQ. V lost 5 bases and J 0 bases, leaving 14 bases between the germline ends. CDR3 length equals 17 residues. The CDR3 nucleotides read TGTGCCAGCAGCAAGGGACGGGGGAGCTCCTATAATTCACCCCTCCACTTT. Amino acids: CASSKGRGSSYNSPLHF.

V and J are TRBV5-6 and TRBJ1-5; D not resolved. Trimming stripped 1 base from V and 1 base from J, with 12 bases between. Germline CDR1 is SGHDT and CDR2 is YYEEEE. The CDR3 length is 16 residues. CDR3 protein: CASSLFLSGSNQPQHF. The CDR3 region has the DNA TGTGCCAGCAGCTTGTTTTTGTCAGGAAGCAATCAGCCCCAGCATTTT. The full variable domain, rest sourced from reference TRBV5-6 and TRBJ1-5, is DAGVTQSPTHLIKTRGQQVTLRCSPKSGHDTVSWYQQALGQGPQFIFQYYEEEERQRGNFPDRFSGHQFPNYSSELNVNALLLGDSALYLCASSLFLSGSNQPQHFGDGTRLSIL.

The chain uses TRBV7-8 and TRBJ2-7; 7 positions match TRBD2. The ends lost 2 bases at V and 4 bases at J; junction bases unmatched: 20. The CDR3 sequence is 19 residues long. Germline V gene sequence: CDR1 SGHVS, CDR2 FQNEAQ. Here the CDR3 reads CASSLTIIGSREDDYEQYF. CDR3 bases: TGTGCCAGCAGCTTAACGATCATTGGCTCCCGGGAGGATGATTACGAGCAGTACTTC.

This chain links TRBV6-5 with TRBJ2-1, with 7 nucleotides matching TRBD2. There are 15 residues in the CDR3. The J segment lost 1 base and the V segment lost 2 bases, leaving 2 bases of the junction unmatched. Germline loops: CDR1 MNHEY, CDR2 SVGAGI. The CDR3 DNA reads as TGTGCCAGCAGTTACCGGGGGGAATCCTACAATGAGCAGTTCTTC. Protein product: CASSYRGESYNEQFF.